This T cell receptor (beta chain) was identified during a study of breast tumors, draining lymph nodes, adjacent tissues (dated by TCRdb to 2016 to 2018). About the full investigation: In breast cancer patients, the study compared the TCR beta repertoires of tumor, adjacent nontumor tissue and axillary lymph nodes. In human breast cancer, the study set out to assess how tumor, surrounding tissue and draining lymph node repertoires relate to one another and whether T cells might be exchanged between them.

The full study reports these points: Rather than being directly demonstrated, the conclusion that tumor T cells originate in lymph nodes was presented as consistent with a hypothesis. T-cell repertoire diversity in tumors was found to be lower than in lymph nodes but higher than in nontumor tissue, and preferential V and J gene usage was observed. The data were considered consistent with the idea that most tumor T cells come from the lymph node and then expand in tumor tissue. Tumor and nontumor tissue repertoires were significantly more similar in luminal-like than in basal-like breast cancer.

These reads were obtained on an Illumina HiSeq 2000. Multiplex PCR amplification was used to build the TCR beta chain libraries. High-throughput sequencing was used to analyze the amplified TCR beta chain products. TCRdb itself trimmed the public reads at Q25 with fastp, ran MiXCR and retained productive beta chains. Identical CDR3 protein sequences are pooled into one entry, listed with their most common genes and DNA. Across this sample there are fewer than 200,000 distinct CDR3 sequences, with about 30% seen only once. The ten most abundant clones make up roughly 4.5% of the sample. From the germline V gene (reference sequence), CDR1 is MNHEY and CDR2 is SMNVEV. Trimming removed 5 bases from V and 4 bases from J, leaving 9 bases between the germline ends. Measured from the cysteine to the phenylalanine, the CDR3 is 13 residues long. The entry retains the CDR3 DNA only, 39 bases that are in frame from base 1.

Lymph node samples were obtained from the axillary draining lymph nodes of breast cancer patients. Regarding this clonotype: Its recognized antigen is unknown. There are no base qualities to consult, and no much larger clone falls within one base.

The source of this sequence is a female donor with breast cancer. Some clones in this sample may be carry-over from other donors' samples. Sequencing was done on a sample of axillary lymph node tissue. The chain uses TRBV27 and TRBJ2-1; the D gene could be either TRBD1 or TRBD2, each agreeing at 5 bases. The DNA reads as follows: TGTGCCAGCAGTCCGGGGCAATACAATGAGCAGTTCTTC. Its product reads: CASSPGQYNEQFF.